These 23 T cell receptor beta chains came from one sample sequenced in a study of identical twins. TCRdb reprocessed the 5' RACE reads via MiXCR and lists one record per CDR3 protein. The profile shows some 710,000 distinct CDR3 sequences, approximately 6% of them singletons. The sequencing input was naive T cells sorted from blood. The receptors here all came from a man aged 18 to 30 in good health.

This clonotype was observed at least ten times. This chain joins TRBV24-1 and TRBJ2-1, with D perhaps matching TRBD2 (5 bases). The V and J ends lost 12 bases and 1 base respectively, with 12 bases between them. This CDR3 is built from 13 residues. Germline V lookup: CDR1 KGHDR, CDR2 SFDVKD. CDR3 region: CAAGGGSYNEQFF. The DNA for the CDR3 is TGTGCCGCGGGTGGTGGGTCCTACAATGAGCAGTTCTTC.

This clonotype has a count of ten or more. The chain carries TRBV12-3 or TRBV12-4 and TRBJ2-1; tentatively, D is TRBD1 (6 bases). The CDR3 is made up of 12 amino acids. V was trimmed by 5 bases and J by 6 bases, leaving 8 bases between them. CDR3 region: CASSPDSNEQFF. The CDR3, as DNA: TGTGCCAGCAGTCCGGACAGCAATGAGCAGTTCTTC.

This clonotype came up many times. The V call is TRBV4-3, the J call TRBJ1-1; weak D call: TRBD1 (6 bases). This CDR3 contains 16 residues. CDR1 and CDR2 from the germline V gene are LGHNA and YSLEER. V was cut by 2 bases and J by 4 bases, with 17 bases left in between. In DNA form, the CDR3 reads TGCGCCAGCAGCCAACGATCGGGGGGCTTGGGCACTGAAGCTTTCTTT. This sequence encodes CASSQRSGGLGTEAFF.

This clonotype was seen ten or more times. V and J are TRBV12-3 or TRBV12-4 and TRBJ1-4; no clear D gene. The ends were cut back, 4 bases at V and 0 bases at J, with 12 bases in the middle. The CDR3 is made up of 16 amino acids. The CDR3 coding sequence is TGTGCCAGCAGTTCCCAAGGGAGGGCAACTAATGAAAAACTGTTTTTT. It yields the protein CASSSQGRATNEKLFF.

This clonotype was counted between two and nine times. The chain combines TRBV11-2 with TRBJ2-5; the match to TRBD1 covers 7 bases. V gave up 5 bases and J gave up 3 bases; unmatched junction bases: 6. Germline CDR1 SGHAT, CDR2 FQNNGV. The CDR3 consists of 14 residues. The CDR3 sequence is CASSHRTGEETQYF. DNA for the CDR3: TGTGCCAGCAGCCATCGGACAGGAGAAGAGACCCAGTACTTC.

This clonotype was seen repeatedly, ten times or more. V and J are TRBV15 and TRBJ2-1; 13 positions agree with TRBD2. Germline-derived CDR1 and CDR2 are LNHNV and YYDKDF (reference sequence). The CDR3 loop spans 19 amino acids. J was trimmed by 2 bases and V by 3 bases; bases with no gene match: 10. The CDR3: CATSSSGTSGKRPYNEQFF. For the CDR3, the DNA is TGTGCCACCAGCAGTTCCGGGACTAGCGGGAAAAGACCCTACAATGAGCAGTTCTTC.

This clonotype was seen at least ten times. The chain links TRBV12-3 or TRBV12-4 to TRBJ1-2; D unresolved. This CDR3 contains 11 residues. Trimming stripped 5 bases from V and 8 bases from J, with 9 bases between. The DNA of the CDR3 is TGTGCCAGCAGTCGGGGTGGAGGCTACACCTTC. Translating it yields CASSRGGGYTF.

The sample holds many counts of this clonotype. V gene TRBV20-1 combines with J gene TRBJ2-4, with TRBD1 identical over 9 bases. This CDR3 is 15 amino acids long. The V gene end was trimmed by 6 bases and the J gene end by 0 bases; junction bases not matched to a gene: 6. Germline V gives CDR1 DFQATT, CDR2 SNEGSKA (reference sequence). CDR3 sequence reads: CSARTGELAKNIQYF. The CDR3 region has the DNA TGCAGTGCCCGGACAGGGGAACTAGCCAAAAACATTCAGTACTTC.

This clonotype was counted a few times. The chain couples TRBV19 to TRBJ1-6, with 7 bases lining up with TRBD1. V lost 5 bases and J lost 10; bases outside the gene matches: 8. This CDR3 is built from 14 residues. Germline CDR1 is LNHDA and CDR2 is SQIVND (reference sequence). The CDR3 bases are TGTGCCAGTAGTGTCGGACAGGCCGGCTCACCCCTCCACTTT. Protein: CASSVGQAGSPLHF.

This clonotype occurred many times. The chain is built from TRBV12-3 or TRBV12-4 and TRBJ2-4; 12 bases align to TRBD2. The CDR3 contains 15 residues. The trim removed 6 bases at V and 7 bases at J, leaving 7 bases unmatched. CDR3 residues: CASSRRTSGTNIQYF. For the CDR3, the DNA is TGTGCCAGCAGCCGACGGACTAGCGGGACCAACATTCAGTACTTC.

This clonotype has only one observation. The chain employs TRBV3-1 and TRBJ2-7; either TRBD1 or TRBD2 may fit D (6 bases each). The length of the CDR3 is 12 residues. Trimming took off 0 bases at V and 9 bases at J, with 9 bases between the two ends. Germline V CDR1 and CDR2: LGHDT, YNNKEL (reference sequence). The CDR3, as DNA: TGTGCCAGCAGCCAAGACGGGGGCGGGCAGTACTTC. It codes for CASSQDGGGQYF.

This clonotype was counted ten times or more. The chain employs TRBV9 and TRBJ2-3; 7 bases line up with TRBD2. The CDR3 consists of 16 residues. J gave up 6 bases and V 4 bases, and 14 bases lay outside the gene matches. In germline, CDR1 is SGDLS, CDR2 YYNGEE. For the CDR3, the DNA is TGTGCCAGCAGCCCCTTTGCGGGAGTTGTTTCGGATACGCAGTATTTT. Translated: CASSPFAGVVSDTQYF.

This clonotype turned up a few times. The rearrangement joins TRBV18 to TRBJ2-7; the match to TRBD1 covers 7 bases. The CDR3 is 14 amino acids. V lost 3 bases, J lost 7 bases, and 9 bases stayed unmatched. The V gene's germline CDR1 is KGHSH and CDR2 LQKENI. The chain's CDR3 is CASSPTGIYGEQYV. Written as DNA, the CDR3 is TGTGCCAGCTCACCGACAGGGATTTACGGGGAGCAGTACGTC.

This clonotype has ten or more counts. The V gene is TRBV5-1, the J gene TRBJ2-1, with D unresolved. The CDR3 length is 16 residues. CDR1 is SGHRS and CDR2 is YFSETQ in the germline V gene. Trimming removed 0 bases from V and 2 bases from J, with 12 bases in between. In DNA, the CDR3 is TGCGCCAGCAGCTTGGATAACACCGTTACCTACAATGAGCAGTTCTTC. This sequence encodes CASSLDNTVTYNEQFF.

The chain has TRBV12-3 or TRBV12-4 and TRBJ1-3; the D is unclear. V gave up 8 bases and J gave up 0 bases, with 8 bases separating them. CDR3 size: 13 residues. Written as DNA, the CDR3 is TGTGCCAGCCGTGCCTCCTCTGGAAACACCATATATTTT. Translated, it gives CASRASSGNTIYF.

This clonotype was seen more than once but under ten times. The CDR3 DNA is TGTGCCAGTAGTATGAGGGATCAGGGAAGCAATCAGCCCCAGCATTTT. This codes for CASSMRDQGSNQPQHF. The genes are TRBV19 and TRBJ1-5; tentatively, D is TRBD1 (5 bases). Germline loops: CDR1 LNHDA, CDR2 SQIVND (reference sequence). The V and J ends lost 3 bases and 1 base respectively, with 13 bases between them. The CDR3 covers 16 residues.

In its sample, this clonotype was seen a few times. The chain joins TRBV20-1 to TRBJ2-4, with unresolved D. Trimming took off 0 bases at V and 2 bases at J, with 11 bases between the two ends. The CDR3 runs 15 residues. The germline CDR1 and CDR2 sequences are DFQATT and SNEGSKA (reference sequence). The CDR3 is CSARDLESSKNIQYF. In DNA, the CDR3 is TGCAGTGCTAGAGATCTCGAGTCTTCCAAAAACATTCAGTACTTC.

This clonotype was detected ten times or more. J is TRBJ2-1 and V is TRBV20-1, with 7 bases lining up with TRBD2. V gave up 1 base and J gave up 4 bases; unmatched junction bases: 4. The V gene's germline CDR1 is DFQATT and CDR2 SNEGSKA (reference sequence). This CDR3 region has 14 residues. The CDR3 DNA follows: TGCAGTGCTAGAGTGGGGGAGGGATACAATGAGCAGTTCTTC. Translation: CSARVGEGYNEQFF.

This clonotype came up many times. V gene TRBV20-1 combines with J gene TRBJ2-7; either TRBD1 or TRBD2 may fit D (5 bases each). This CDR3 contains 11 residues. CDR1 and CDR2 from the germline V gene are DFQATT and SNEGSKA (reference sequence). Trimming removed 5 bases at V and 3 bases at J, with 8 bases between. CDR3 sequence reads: CSAPGGYEQYF. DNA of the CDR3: TGCAGTGCTCCTGGGGGCTACGAGCAGTACTTC.

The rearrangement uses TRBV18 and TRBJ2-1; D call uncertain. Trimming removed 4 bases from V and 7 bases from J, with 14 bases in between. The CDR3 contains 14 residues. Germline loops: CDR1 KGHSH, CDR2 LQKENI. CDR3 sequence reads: CASSRRQAVNEQFF. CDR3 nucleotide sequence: TGTGCCAGCTCACGACGGCAGGCTGTGAATGAGCAGTTCTTC.

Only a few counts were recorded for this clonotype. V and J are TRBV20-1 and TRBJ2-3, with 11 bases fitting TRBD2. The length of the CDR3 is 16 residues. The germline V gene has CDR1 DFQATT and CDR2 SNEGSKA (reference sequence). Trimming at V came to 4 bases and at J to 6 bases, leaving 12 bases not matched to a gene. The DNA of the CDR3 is TGCAGTGCTACAGAGGTCACTAGCGGGAGAGCGGATACGCAGTATTTT. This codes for CSATEVTSGRADTQYF.

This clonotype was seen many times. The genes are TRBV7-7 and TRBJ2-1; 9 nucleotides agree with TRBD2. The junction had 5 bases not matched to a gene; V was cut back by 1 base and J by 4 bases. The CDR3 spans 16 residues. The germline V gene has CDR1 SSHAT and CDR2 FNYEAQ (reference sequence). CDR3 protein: CASSLGAGGGYNEQFF. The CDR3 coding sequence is TGTGCCAGCAGCTTAGGGGCGGGAGGGGGTTACAATGAGCAGTTCTTC. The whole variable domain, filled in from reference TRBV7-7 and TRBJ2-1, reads GAGVSQSPRYKVTKRGQDVTLRCDPISSHATLYWYQQALGQGPEFLTYFNYEAQPDKSGLPSDRFSAERPEGSISTLTIQRTEQRDSAMYRCASSLGAGGGYNEQFFGPGTRLTVL.

This CDR3 is CASSFPGTSGFYEQYF. CDR3 DNA: TGTGCCAGCAGTTTCCCCGGGACTAGCGGCTTCTACGAGCAGTACTTC. The chain links TRBV6-2 or TRBV6-3 to TRBJ2-7, with 11 bases lining up with TRBD2. Germline values: CDR1 MNHEY, CDR2 SVGEGT. This CDR3 is 16 amino acids long. Germline trimming cut 4 bases from V and 3 bases from J; bases unmatched to any gene: 8.